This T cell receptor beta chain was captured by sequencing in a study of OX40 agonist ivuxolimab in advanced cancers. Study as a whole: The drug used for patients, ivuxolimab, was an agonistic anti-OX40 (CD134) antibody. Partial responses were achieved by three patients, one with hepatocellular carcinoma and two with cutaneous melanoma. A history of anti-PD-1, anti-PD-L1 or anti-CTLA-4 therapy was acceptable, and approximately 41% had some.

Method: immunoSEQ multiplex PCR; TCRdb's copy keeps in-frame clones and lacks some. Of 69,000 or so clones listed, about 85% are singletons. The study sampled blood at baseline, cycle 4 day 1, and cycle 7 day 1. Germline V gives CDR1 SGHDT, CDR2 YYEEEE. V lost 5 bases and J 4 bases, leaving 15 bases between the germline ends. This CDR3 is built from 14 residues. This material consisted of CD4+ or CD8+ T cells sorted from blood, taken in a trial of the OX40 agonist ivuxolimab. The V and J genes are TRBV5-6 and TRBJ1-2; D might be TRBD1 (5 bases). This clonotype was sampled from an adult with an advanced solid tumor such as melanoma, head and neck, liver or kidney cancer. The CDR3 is CASRTGPLSYGYTF. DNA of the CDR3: TGTGCCAGCAGAACGGGACCACTGAGCTATGGCTACACCTTC.